This TCR beta chain was sequenced for a study of blood T cell repertoires in COVID-19. Study summary: Nucleic acid was either cDNA or gDNA, and it came from T cells, B-cell-depleted T cells, or PBMCs.

CDR3 length equals 14 residues. Trimming removed 4 bases from V and 4 bases from J, with 11 bases in between. Germline V gene data show CDR1 as SGHAT and CDR2 as FQDESV (reference sequence). Repertoires were generated with immunoSEQ multiplex PCR, while TCRdb's copy carries only in-frame clones and drops some. The data hold around 250,000 clones, with approximately 85% observed a single time. Those enrolled in Seattle joined during active infection and were followed longitudinally afterward. This TCR came from an elderly woman with COVID-19, enrolled during active disease. Material: peripheral blood. The V call is TRBV11-1, the J call TRBJ1-3; D is unresolved. The CDR3 DNA is TGTGCCAGCAGCTCGAGGCGTCTGGGAAACACCATATATTTT. This encodes CASSSRRLGNTIYF.